This T cell receptor beta chain is drawn from a study of T cell changes during pregnancy in multiple sclerosis. The CDR3 runs to 15 residues. CDR1 is SEHNR, CDR2 FQNEAQ, per germline (reference sequence). Trimming stripped 1 base from V and 5 bases from J, with 14 bases between. The repertoire was sequenced with immunoSEQ multiplex PCR; TCRdb's copy has only in-frame clones and lacks some. In the table there are 85,000 to 130,000 clones, 85% to 95% of which are singletons. Specimen: peripheral blood, collected after pregnancy. The J gene is TRBJ2-5, the V gene TRBV7-9, with D tentatively TRBD2 (5 bases). The TCR was taken from a female donor with multiple sclerosis, enrolled in a pregnancy study. In DNA, the CDR3 is TGTGCCAGCAGCTTAGATCTCGGGGATAGGGAGACCCAGTACTTC. Its protein is CASSLDLGDRETQYF.